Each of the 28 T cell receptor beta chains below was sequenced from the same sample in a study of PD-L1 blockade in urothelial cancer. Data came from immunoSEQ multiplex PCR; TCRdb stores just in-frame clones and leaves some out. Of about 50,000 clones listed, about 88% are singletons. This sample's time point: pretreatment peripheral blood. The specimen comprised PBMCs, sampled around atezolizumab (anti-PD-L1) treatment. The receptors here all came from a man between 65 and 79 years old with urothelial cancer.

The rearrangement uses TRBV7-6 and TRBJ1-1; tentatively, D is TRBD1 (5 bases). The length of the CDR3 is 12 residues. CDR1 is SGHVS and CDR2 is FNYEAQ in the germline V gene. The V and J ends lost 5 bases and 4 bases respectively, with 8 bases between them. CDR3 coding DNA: TGTGCCAGCAGCCCAGGGTCCACTGAAGCTTTCTTT. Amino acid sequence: CASSPGSTEAFF.

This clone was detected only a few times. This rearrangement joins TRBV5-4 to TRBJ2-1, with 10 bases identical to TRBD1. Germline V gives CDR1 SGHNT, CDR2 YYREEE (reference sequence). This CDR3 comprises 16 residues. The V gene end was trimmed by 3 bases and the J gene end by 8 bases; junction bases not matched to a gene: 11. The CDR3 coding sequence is TGTGCCAGCAGCTCATCGACAGGGGGCGATTTTTATGAGCAGTTCTTC. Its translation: CASSSSTGGDFYEQFF.

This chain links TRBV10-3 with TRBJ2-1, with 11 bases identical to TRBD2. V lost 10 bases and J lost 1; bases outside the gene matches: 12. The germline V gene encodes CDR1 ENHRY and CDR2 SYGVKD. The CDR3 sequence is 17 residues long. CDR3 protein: CATSPTTSGMSYNEQFF. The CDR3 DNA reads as TGTGCCACCTCCCCCACGACTAGCGGGATGTCCTACAATGAGCAGTTCTTC.

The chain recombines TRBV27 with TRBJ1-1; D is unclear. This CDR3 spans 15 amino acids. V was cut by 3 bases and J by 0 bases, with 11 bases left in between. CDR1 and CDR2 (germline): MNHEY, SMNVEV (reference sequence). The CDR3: CASSFNGVLNTEAFF. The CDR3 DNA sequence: TGTGCCAGCAGTTTCAACGGGGTCTTGAACACTGAAGCTTTCTTT.

The CDR3, as DNA: TGTGCCAGCAGCTGGACAGGGCAAGAGACCCAGTACTTC. Encoded protein: CASSWTGQETQYF. The rearrangement joins TRBV7-8 to TRBJ2-5; 8 positions match TRBD1. The CDR3 extends over 13 amino acids. Trimming took 4 bases from V and 2 from J; bases not matched to a gene: 0. Germline assignment: CDR1 SGHVS and CDR2 FQNEAQ.

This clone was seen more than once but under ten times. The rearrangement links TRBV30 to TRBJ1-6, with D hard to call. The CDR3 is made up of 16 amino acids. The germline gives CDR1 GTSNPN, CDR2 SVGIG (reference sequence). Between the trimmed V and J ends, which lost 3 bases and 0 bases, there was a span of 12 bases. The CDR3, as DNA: TGTGCCTGGAGATACGCGGCGAGCTCCTATAATTCACCCCTCCACTTT. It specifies CAWRYAASSYNSPLHF.

For the CDR3, the DNA is TGCGCCAGCAGCTTGGTTGGGACAGGTCGTGGAGGGGAGACCCAGTACTTC. It yields the protein CASSLVGTGRGGETQYF. This chain uses TRBV5-1 with TRBJ2-5; 8 nucleotides line up with TRBD1. The CDR3 has 17 residues. With 0 bases clipped from V and 5 bases from J, the junction kept 12 bases outside the gene matches. Germline V gene lookup returns CDR1 SGHRS and CDR2 YFSETQ.

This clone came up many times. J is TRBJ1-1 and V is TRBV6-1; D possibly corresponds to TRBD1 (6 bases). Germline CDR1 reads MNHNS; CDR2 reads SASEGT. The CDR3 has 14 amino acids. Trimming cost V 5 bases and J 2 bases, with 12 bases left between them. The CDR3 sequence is CASSSQGINTEAFF. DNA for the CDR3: TGTGCCAGCAGTTCGCAGGGGATTAACACTGAAGCTTTCTTT.

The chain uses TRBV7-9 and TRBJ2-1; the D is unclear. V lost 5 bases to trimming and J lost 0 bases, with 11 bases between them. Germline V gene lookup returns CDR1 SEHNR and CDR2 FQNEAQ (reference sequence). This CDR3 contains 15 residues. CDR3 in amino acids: CASSDPRSSYNEQFF. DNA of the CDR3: TGTGCCAGCAGCGATCCGAGATCCTCCTACAATGAGCAGTTCTTC.

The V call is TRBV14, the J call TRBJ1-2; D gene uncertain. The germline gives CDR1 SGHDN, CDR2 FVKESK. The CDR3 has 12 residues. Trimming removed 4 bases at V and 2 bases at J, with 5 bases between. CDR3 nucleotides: TGTGCCAGCAGCCCCGGGAACTATGGCTACACCTTC. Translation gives CASSPGNYGYTF.

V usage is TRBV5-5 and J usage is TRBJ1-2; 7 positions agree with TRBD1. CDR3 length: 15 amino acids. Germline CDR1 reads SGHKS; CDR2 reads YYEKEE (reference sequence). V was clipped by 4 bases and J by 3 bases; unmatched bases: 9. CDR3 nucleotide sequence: TGTGCCAGCAGCCCCTTCGACAGGGTCGACTATGGCTACACCTTC. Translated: CASSPFDRVDYGYTF.

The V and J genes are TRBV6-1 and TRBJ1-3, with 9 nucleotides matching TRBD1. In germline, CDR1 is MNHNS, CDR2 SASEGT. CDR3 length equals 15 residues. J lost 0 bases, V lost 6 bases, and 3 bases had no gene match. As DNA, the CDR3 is TGTGCCAGCAGGGACAGGGGAGCCTCTGGAAACACCATATATTTT. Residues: CASRDRGASGNTIYF.

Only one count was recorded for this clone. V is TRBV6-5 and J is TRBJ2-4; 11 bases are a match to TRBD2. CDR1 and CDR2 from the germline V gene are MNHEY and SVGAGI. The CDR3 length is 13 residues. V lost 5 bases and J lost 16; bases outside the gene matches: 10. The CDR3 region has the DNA TGTGCCAGCAGTCGCCCGACTAGCGGGATCGTATACTTC. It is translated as CASSRPTSGIVYF.

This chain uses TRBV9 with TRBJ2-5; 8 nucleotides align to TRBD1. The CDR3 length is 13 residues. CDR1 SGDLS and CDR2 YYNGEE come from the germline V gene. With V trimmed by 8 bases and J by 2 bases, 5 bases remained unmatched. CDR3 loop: CASNTGGQETQYF. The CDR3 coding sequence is TGTGCCAGTAATACAGGGGGACAAGAGACCCAGTACTTC.

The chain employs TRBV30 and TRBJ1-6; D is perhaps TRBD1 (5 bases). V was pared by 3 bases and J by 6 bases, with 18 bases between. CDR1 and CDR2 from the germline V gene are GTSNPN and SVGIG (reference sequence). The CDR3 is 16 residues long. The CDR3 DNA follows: TGTGCCTGGAGATCAGGGTCAGGGTTAAGTAATTCACCCCTCCACTTT. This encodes CAWRSGSGLSNSPLHF.

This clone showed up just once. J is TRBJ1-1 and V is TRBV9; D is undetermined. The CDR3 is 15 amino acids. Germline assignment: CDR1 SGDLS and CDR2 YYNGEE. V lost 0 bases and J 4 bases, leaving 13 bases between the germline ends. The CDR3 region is CASSVALGPGTEAFF. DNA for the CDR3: TGTGCCAGCAGCGTAGCTCTGGGCCCCGGCACTGAAGCTTTCTTT.

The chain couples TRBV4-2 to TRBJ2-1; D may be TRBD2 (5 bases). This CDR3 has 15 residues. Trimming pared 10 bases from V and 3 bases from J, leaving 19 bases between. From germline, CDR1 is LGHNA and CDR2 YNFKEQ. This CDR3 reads CATQRSETYYNEQFF. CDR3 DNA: TGTGCCACCCAGCGGAGTGAGACCTACTACAATGAGCAGTTCTTC.

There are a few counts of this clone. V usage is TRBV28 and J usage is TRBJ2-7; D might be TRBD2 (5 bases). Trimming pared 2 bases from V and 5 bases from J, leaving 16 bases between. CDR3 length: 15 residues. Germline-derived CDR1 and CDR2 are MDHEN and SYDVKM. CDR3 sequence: CASSLSWQAGHEQYF. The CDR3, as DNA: TGTGCCAGCAGTTTAAGTTGGCAGGCGGGCCACGAGCAGTACTTC.

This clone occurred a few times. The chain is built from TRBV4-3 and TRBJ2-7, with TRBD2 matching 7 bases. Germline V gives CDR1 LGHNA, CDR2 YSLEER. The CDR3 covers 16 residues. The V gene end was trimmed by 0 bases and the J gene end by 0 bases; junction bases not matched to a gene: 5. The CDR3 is CASSQELASSSYEQYF. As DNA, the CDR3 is TGCGCCAGCAGCCAAGAACTAGCGTCAAGCTCCTACGAGCAGTACTTC.

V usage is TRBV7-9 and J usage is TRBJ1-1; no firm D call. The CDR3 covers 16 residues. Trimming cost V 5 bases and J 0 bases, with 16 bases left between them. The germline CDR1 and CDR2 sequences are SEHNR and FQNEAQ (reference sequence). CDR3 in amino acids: CASSPDIWIMNTEAFF. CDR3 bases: TGTGCCAGCAGCCCAGACATATGGATCATGAACACTGAAGCTTTCTTT.

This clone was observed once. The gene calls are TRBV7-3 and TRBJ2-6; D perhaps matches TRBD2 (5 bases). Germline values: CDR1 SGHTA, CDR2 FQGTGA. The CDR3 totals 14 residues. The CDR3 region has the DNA TGTGCGATCGGGAACCCCTCTGGGGCCAACGTCCTGACTTTC. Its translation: CAIGNPSGANVLTF.

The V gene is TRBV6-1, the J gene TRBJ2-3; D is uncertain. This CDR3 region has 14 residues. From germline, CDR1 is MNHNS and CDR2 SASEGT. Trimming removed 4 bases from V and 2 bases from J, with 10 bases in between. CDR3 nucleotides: TGTGCCAGCAGTGGCAAATACATCACAGATACGCAGTATTTT. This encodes CASSGKYITDTQYF.

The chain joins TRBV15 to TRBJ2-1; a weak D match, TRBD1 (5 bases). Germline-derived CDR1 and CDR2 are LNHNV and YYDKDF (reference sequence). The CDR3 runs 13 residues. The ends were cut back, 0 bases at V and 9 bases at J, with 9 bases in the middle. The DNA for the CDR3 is TGTGCCACCAGCAGAGATAATAGGGGTGAGCAGTTCTTC. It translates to CATSRDNRGEQFF.

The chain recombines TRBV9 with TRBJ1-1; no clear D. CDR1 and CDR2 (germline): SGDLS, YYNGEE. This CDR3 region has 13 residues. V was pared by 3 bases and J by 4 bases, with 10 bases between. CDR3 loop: CASSGFPGTEAFF. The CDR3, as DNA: TGTGCCAGCAGCGGCTTCCCAGGCACTGAAGCTTTCTTT.

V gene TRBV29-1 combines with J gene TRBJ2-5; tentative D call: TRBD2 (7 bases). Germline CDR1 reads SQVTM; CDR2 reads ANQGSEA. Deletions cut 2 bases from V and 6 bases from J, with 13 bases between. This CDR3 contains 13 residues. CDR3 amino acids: CSVEWGGGQTQYF. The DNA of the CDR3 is TGCAGCGTTGAATGGGGGGGCGGCCAGACCCAGTACTTC.

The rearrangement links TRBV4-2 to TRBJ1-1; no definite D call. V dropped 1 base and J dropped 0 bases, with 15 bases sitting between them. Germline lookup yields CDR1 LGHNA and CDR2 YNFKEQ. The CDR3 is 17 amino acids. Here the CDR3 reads CASSQAWRTGMNTEAFF. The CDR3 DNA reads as TGTGCCAGCAGCCAAGCTTGGCGGACGGGAATGAACACTGAAGCTTTCTTT.

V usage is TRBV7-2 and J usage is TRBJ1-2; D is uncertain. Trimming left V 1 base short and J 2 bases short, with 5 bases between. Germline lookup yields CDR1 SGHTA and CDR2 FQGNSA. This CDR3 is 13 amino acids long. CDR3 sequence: CASSLDQNYGYTF. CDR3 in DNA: TGTGCCAGCAGCTTAGATCAGAACTATGGCTACACCTTC.

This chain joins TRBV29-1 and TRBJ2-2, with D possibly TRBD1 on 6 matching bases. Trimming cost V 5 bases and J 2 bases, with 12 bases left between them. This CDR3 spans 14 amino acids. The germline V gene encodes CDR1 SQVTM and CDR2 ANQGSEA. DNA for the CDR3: TGCAGCGTTCAAAGGACAGCAAACACCGGGGAGCTGTTTTTT. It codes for CSVQRTANTGELFF.